These T cell receptor beta chains were read from a single sample in a study of PD-1 blockade in classical Hodgkin lymphoma. This table comes from immunoSEQ multiplex PCR, and its TCRdb copy is limited to in-frame clones, with some not included. Of about 19,000 clones in the sample, roughly 77% were seen once. This sample comprised peripheral blood mononuclear cells (PBMCs), obtained before the second cycle of nivolumab. These receptors all come from a human donor with classical Hodgkin lymphoma. Each CDR3 is given with its conserved first and last residue. D genes are given only for firm matches. Some rows mark clone size as missing; the rest say once, few, many or name a class of expanded clone.

clone_size	d_call	j_call	v_call	cdr3_aa	cdr3_nt
-	TRBD1	TRBJ1-5	TRBV14	CASSQDKTGKRSNQPQHF	TGTGCCAGCAGCCAAGATAAGACAGGGAAACGAAGCAATCAGCCCCAGCATTTT
-	-	TRBJ2-5	TRBV5-1	CASSLASPRETQYF	TGCGCCAGCAGCTTGGCTAGCCCTCGGGAGACCCAGTACTTC
-	-	TRBJ2-2	TRBV29-1	CSAKSTGTGELFF	TGCAGCGCTAAGAGTACAGGCACCGGGGAGCTGTTTTTT
-	-	TRBJ1-1	TRBV28	CASSLWGKQGRTEAFF	TGTGCCAGCAGTTTATGGGGCAAACAGGGTCGCACTGAAGCTTTCTTT
-	-	TRBJ1-1	TRBV15	CATSRARGTTEAFF	TGTGCCACCAGCAGAGCGAGAGGAACAACTGAAGCTTTCTTT
-	-	TRBJ2-3	TRBV29-1	CSVGPGATDTQYF	TGCAGCGTTGGGCCGGGGGCCACAGATACGCAGTATTTT
-	TRBD2	TRBJ2-7	TRBV11-1	CASSWTSGSNYEQYF	TGTGCCAGCAGCTGGACTAGCGGGAGTAACTACGAGCAGTACTTC
-	-	TRBJ1-5	TRBV5-5	CASRPGTTTYSNQPQHF	TGTGCCAGCAGGCCCGGGACAACTACCTATAGCAATCAGCCCCAGCATTTT
-	TRBD1	TRBJ1-1	TRBV13	CASSPSPGGTEAFF	TGTGCCAGCAGCCCCTCGCCAGGGGGAACTGAAGCTTTCTTT
-	TRBD2	TRBJ2-1	TRBV7-9	CASSFSGSNNEQFF	TGTGCCAGCAGCTTTAGCGGGAGTAACAATGAGCAGTTCTTC
-	TRBD1	TRBJ1-6	TRBV30	CASEDRADSPLHF	TGTGCCTCCGAGGACAGGGCCGATTCACCCCTCCACTTT
once	TRBD1	TRBJ2-3	TRBV19	CASTGRQGSEDTQYF	TGTGCCAGTACCGGTCGACAGGGCAGTGAGGATACGCAGTATTTT
-	-	TRBJ2-3	TRBV7-3	CASKESAGADTQYF	TGTGCCAGCAAGGAATCGGCCGGTGCAGATACGCAGTATTTT
-	-	TRBJ1-2	TRBV9	CASSSTGYIGDYGYTF	TGTGCCAGCAGCTCGACAGGATATATTGGAGACTATGGCTACACCTTC
few	TRBD1	TRBJ1-2	TRBV2	CASSSRTGLYGYTF	TGTGCCAGCAGCTCTAGGACAGGCCTCTATGGCTACACCTTC
-	TRBD1	TRBJ2-7	TRBV7-9	CASTDRATYEQYF	TGTGCCAGCACGGACAGGGCGACCTACGAGCAGTACTTC
few	-	TRBJ2-2	TRBV7-5	CVRSPGPGNTGELFF	TGTGTCAGAAGCCCTGGTCCCGGGAACACCGGGGAGCTGTTTTTT
-	TRBD1	TRBJ2-7	TRBV9	CASSVGSTGGFYEQYF	TGTGCCAGCAGCGTGGGCTCTACAGGGGGATTTTACGAGCAGTACTTC
-	-	TRBJ2-7	TRBV9	CASSVGVGSSYEQYF	TGTGCCAGCAGCGTAGGGGTGGGAAGCTCCTACGAGCAGTACTTC
once	-	TRBJ2-7	TRBV28	CASSLYPSAGIRYEQYF	TGTGCCAGCAGTTTATACCCCTCGGCAGGGATTCGGTACGAGCAGTACTTC
once	-	TRBJ2-7	TRBV4-1	CASSQDRYRDYEQYF	TGCGCCAGCAGCCAAGATCGGTACAGAGACTACGAGCAGTACTTC
-	TRBD1	TRBJ2-7	TRBV4-3	CASSQDPRGLGSYEQYF	TGCGCCAGCAGCCAAGATCCCAGGGGGCTTGGCTCCTACGAGCAGTACTTC
-	TRBD1	TRBJ2-1	TRBV5-4	CASSFGTGDNEQFF	TGTGCCAGCAGCTTTGGGACAGGGGACAATGAGCAGTTCTTC
-	-	TRBJ1-3	TRBV5-1	CASSLAGAQGGNTIYF	TGCGCCAGCAGCTTGGCCGGGGCCCAAGGCGGAAACACCATATATTTT
-	-	TRBJ2-1	TRBV10-3	CAISDPRWNNEQFF	TGTGCCATCAGTGACCCCCGTTGGAATAATGAGCAGTTCTTC
-	-	TRBJ2-3	TRBV28	CASFTGTDTQYF	TGTGCCAGCTTCACGGGCACAGATACGCAGTATTTT